A selection of T cell receptor beta chains follows, all from one sample in a study of blood T cell repertoires in COVID-19. Here immunoSEQ multiplex PCR was the method, and the copy in TCRdb shows in-frame clones only, minus some. The sample carries 250,000 to 300,000 clones, approximately 88% recorded once. The material sequenced was peripheral blood. These receptors all come from a woman in her twenties or thirties who had recovered from COVID-19. CDR3s include the opening cysteine and the closing phenylalanine or tryptophan.

TRBJ2-5	TRBV7-2	CASSPVRAAGTQYF
TRBJ1-2	TRBV7-6	CASSLENRVGYTF
TRBJ1-1	TRBV5-1	CASSLEDGTLNTEAFF
TRBJ1-6	TRBV30	CAWSVFEDSPLHF
TRBJ2-1	TRBV7-6	CASSLAQGEGPYNEQFF
TRBJ1-3	TRBV6-6	CASSSHGSGNTIYF
TRBJ2-5	TRBV4-3	CASSQRLKGVVASAQETQYF
TRBJ2-7	TRBV2	CASSEDYEEQYF
TRBJ2-5	TRBV4-1	CASSRRDRTQETQYF
TRBJ2-5	TRBV5-1	CASSLDRGVVQETQYF
TRBJ2-3	TRBV27	CASSFGSSTGTQYF
TRBJ2-2	TRBV19	CASSIRGQGGTGELFF
TRBJ2-2	TRBV11-3	CASSPGQGNTGELFF
TRBJ1-1	TRBV4-1	CASSQEGVVNTEAFF
TRBJ2-1	TRBV28	CASSPRPYSGVTTYNEQFF
TRBJ2-1	TRBV2	CASSDAGGHNEQFF
TRBJ2-7	TRBV29-1	CSVEGFSVLAPYEQYF
TRBJ1-1	TRBV18	CASSRNPPTSGTEAFF
TRBJ1-5	TRBV19	CASSIQQGGNQPQHF
TRBJ1-1	TRBV30	CAWTHERDISNTEAFF
TRBJ1-6	TRBV7-2	CASSLSGSPLHF
TRBJ1-1	TRBV7-9	CASSPGQGWHTEAFF
TRBJ1-1	TRBV6-5	CASRRGHNTEAFF
TRBJ2-5	TRBV19	CASSGAGGQETQYF
TRBJ2-7	TRBV28	CASADYEQYF
TRBJ2-1	TRBV28	CASRSTSGGYNEQFF
TRBJ2-7	TRBV28	CASSSYLGLAYEQYF
TRBJ2-3	TRBV28	CASSLGPLGTGADTQYF
TRBJ2-3	TRBV2	CVTSGNTDTQYF
TRBJ1-6	TRBV5-4	CASSSTRQNNSPLHF
TRBJ1-5	TRBV19	CASRNRGLDQPQHF
TRBJ2-5	TRBV6-5	CASRSYGGQETQYF
TRBJ2-7	TRBV5-1	CASSFSGTGEAEQYF
TRBJ1-6	TRBV2	CASSDPGQGLSSPLHF
TRBJ1-2	TRBV6-2/TRBV6-3	CASSRRGLYGYTF
TRBJ2-3	TRBV18	CASSPPGLAGGTDTQYF
TRBJ2-7	TRBV6-5	CASSYGPGQGAYEQYF
TRBJ1-5	TRBV2	CATHPDSNQPQHF
TRBJ2-5	TRBV11-2	CASSFLAGGLGETQYF
TRBJ1-5	TRBV25-1	CASSEFGQDSNQPQHF
TRBJ2-7	TRBV7-2	CASSLRSILAGDNYEQYF
TRBJ2-3	TRBV5-1	CASSSRLAGATDTQYF
TRBJ1-6	TRBV6-6	CASSDSYNSPLHF
TRBJ1-2	TRBV28	CASSLPLEGAGFYGYTF
TRBJ2-1	TRBV19	CASSPGLEFYEQFF
TRBJ1-2	TRBV5-1	CASSLGVEGDGYGYTF